This T cell receptor (beta chain) derives from a study of OX40 agonist ivuxolimab in advanced cancers. Findings and limits, study-wide: The expanded peripheral T cells' antigen specificity was not determined.

TCRdb's table, derived via immunoSEQ multiplex PCR, lists solely in-frame clones and lacks some. The table lists about 150,000 clones, approximately 94% of them singletons. To note about this clone: Antigen: not known.

CDR3 size: 16 residues. Germline CDR1 and CDR2: MGHDK and SYGVNS. Trimming took 3 bases from V and 0 from J, leaving 15 bases between them. The V call is TRBV25-1, the J call TRBJ2-7; D might be TRBD2 (5 bases). This sequence was found in an adult with an advanced solid tumor such as melanoma, head and neck, liver or kidney cancer. This sample comprised CD4+ or CD8+ T cells sorted from blood, obtained in a trial of the OX40 agonist ivuxolimab. The CDR3 is CASSDVHGGLSYEQYF. The CDR3 nucleotides are TGTGCCAGCAGTGACGTACACGGAGGACTCTCCTACGAGCAGTACTTC.